One and the same sample provided the 3 T cell receptor beta chains below, sequenced in a study of cytomegalovirus exposure and HLA in healthy donors. Sequencing used immunoSEQ multiplex PCR; TCRdb keeps in-frame clones, though not all of them. The table has 200,000 to 250,000 clones, about 90% seen once. The sample was PBMCs. The source of these receptors is a man between 18 and 29 years old in good health and CMV-seropositive.

The chain uses TRBV2 and TRBJ2-1, with 14 bases lining up with TRBD2. The junction had 8 bases not matched to a gene; V was cut back by 4 bases and J by 6 bases. The CDR3 contains 17 residues. CDR1 and CDR2 from the germline V gene are SNHLY and FYNNEI. CDR3 bases: TGTGCCAGCAGTGGCCGACTAGCGGGAGGGCAGTTCAATGAGCAGTTCTTC. Its translation is CASSGRLAGGQFNEQFF.

This clone was seen just once. V and J are TRBV27 and TRBJ1-2, with 10 bases aligning to TRBD1. The CDR3 has 16 residues. Germline V gene lookup returns CDR1 MNHEY and CDR2 SMNVEV (reference sequence). The ends lost 5 bases at V and 3 bases at J; junction bases unmatched: 9. The CDR3 sequence is CASSVTGTGAYYGYTF. The CDR3 DNA sequence: TGTGCCAGCAGTGTCACCGGGACAGGGGCGTACTATGGCTACACCTTC.

The chain links TRBV6-1 to TRBJ1-5, with D unresolved. Germline assignment: CDR1 MNHNS and CDR2 SASEGT. The V end was cut by 2 bases, the J end by 7 bases, with 6 bases between. The CDR3 covers 12 residues. The CDR3 loop is CASSERVQPQHF. The CDR3 nucleotides are TGTGCCAGCAGTGAAAGGGTACAGCCCCAGCATTTT.